This T cell receptor (beta chain) was identified during a study of tumor and adjacent non-tumor tissue in lung cancer. TCRbeta libraries were built with three rounds of nested PCR, modified from ARM-PCR. TCRdb analysed the multiplex PCR reads with MiXCR anew, one entry per CDR3 protein. Of roughly 90,000 distinct CDR3 sequences detected, approximately 73% appear once; the ten largest clones hold around a fifth. Note on this clonotype: A much larger clone lies a single base off, so this may be a read error. This CDR3 fails to terminate in the conserved phenylalanine or tryptophan, so it likely reflects a read error.

CDR3 length: 11 amino acids. Germline CDR1 is SEHNR and CDR2 is FQNEAQ (reference sequence). No cell sorting was done before RNA was extracted from the tissue. The normal lung tissue was taken more than 3 cm from the tumor edge. This TCR derives from a woman in her forties or fifties with non-small cell lung cancer. Sequencing input: distant non-tumor lung tissue. The chain recombines TRBV7-9 with TRBJ1-1, with unresolved D. CDR3 nucleotide sequence: TGTGCCAGCAACTTAGTTGTACGAGCTTTCCTT. Translated, it gives CASNLVVRAFL.